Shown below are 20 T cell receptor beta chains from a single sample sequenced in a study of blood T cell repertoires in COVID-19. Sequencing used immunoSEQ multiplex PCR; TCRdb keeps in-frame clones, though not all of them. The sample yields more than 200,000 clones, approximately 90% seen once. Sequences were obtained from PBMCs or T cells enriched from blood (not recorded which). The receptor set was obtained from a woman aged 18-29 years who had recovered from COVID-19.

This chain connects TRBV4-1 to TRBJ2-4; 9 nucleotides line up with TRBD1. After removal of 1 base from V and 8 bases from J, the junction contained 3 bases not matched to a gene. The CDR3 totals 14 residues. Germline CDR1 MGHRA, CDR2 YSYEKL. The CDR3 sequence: CASSQGDRVYIQYF. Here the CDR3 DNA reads TGCGCCAGCAGCCAAGGGGACAGGGTTTACATTCAGTACTTC.

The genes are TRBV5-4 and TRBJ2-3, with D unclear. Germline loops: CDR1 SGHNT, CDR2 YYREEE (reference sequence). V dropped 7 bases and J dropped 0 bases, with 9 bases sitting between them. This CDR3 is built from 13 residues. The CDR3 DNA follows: TGTGCCAGCCGGTCCTGGAGCACAGATACGCAGTATTTT. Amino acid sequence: CASRSWSTDTQYF.

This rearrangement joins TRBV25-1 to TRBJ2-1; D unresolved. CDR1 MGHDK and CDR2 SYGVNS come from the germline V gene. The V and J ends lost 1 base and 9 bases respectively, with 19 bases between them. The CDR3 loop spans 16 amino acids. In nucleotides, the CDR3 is TGTGCCAGCAGTGAATCGACGCTTGAGCAGGTGGGTGAGCAGTTCTTC. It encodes CASSESTLEQVGEQFF.

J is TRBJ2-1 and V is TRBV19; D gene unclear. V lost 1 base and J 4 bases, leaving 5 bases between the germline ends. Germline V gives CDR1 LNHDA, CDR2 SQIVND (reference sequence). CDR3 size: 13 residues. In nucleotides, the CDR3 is TGTGCCAGTAGTATAGGTCCGTACAATGAGCAGTTCTTC. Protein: CASSIGPYNEQFF. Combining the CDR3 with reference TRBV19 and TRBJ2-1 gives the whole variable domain DGGITQSPKYLFRKEGQNVTLSCEQNLNHDAMYWYRQDPGQGLRLIYYSQIVNDFQKGDIAEGYSVSREKKESFPLTVTSAQKNPTAFYLCASSIGPYNEQFFGPGTRLTVL.

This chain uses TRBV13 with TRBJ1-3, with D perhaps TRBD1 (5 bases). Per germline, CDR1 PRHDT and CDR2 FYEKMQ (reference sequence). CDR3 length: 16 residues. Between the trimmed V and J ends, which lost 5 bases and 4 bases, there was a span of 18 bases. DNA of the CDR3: TGTGCCAGCAGCCCCCCCGACCCGGGGGTCGGAAACACCATATATTTT. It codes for CASSPPDPGVGNTIYF.

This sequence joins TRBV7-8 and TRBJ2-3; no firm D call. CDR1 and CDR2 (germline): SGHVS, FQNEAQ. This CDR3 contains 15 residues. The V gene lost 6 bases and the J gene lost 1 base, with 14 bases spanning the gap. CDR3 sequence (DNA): TGTGCCAGCAGGGCTTTCGTGGGCGGCACAGATACGCAGTATTTT. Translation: CASRAFVGGTDTQYF.

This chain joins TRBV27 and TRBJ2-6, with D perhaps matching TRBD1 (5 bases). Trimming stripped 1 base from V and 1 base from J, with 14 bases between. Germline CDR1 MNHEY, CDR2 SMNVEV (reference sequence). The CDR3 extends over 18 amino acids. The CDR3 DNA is TGTGCCAGCAGTTTATGGTCAGGGAAAGGATCTGGGGCCAACGTCCTGACTTTC. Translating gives CASSLWSGKGSGANVLTF.

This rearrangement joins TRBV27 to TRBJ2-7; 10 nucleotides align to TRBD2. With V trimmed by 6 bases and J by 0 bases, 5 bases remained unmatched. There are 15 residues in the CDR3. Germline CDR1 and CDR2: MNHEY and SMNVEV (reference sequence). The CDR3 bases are TGTGCCAGCAGCTCACTAGCGGGAAGCTCCTACGAGCAGTACTTC. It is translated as CASSSLAGSSYEQYF.

The CDR3: CASSLLGGSGAEAFF. In DNA, the CDR3 is TGCGCCAGCAGCCTCCTCGGGGGGTCAGGCGCTGAAGCTTTCTTT. V gene TRBV4-3 combines with J gene TRBJ1-1; D possibly corresponds to TRBD1 (5 bases). V shed 4 bases and J shed 6 bases, with 18 bases lying between them. The CDR3 covers 15 residues. Germline V gives CDR1 LGHNA, CDR2 YSLEER.

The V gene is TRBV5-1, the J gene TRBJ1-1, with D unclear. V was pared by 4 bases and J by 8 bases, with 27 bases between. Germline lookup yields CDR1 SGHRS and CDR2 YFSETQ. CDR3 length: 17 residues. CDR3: CASSPSHPGAKASEAFF. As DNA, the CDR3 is TGCGCCAGCAGCCCCTCGCACCCGGGAGCCAAAGCCTCCGAAGCTTTCTTT.

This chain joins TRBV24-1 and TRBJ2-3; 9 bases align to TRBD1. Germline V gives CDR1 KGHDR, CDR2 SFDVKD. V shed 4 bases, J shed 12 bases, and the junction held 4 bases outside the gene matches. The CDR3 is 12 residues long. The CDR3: CATSDRDRVQYF. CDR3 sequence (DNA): TGTGCCACCAGTGACCGGGACAGGGTACAGTATTTT.

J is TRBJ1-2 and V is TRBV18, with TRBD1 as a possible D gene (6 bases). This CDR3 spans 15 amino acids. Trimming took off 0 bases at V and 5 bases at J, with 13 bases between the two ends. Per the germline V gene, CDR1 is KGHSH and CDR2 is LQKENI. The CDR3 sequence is CASSPPAGAGYGYTF. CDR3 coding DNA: TGTGCCAGCTCACCACCGGCAGGGGCTGGGTATGGCTACACCTTC.

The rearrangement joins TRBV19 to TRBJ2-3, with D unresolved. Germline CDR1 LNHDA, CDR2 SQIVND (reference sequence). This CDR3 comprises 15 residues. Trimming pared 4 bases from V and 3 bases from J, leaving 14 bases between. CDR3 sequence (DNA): TGTGCCAGTAGTAGCCCAGGTGTCTGGACAGATACGCAGTATTTT. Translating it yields CASSSPGVWTDTQYF.

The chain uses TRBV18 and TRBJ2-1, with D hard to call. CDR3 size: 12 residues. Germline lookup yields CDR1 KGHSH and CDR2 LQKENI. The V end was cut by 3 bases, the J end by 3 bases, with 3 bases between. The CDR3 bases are TGTGCCAGCTCACCTAGCTACAATGAGCAGTTCTTC. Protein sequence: CASSPSYNEQFF. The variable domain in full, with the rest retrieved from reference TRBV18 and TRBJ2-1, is NAGVMQNPRHLVRRRGQEARLRCSPMKGHSHVYWYRQLPEEGLKFMVYLQKENIIDESGMPKERFSAEFPKEGPSILRIQQVVRGDSAAYFCASSPSYNEQFFGPGTRLTVL.

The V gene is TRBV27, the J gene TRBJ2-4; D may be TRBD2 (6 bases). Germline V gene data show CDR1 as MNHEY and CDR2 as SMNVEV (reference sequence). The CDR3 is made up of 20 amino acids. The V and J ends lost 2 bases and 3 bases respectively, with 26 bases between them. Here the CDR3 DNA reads TGTGCCAGCAGTTTACTTATTAGGGAGGCGAGTCCTCGAGGCAAAAACATTCAGTACTTC. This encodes CASSLLIREASPRGKNIQYF.

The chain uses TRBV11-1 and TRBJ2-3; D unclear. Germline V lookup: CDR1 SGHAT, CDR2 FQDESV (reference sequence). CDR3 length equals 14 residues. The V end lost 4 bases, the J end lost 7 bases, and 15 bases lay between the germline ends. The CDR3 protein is CASSSSRHQNTQYF. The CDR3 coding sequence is TGTGCCAGCAGCTCCTCACGCCACCAGAATACGCAGTATTTT.

The CDR3 region is CASNSGNSYEQYF. The CDR3 DNA reads TGTGCCAGCAATTCAGGGAACTCCTACGAGCAGTACTTC. The chain carries TRBV5-6 and TRBJ2-7; D possibly corresponds to TRBD1 (5 bases). Germline V lookup: CDR1 SGHDT, CDR2 YYEEEE. CDR3 length: 13 amino acids. Trimming shortened V by 6 bases and J by 0 bases, and 10 bases separated the two germline ends.

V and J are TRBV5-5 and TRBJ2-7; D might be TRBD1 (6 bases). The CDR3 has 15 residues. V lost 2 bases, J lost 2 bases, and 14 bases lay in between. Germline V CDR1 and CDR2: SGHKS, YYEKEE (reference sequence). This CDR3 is CASSLLQGKAYEQYF. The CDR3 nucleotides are TGTGCCAGCAGCTTATTACAGGGAAAGGCCTACGAGCAGTACTTC.

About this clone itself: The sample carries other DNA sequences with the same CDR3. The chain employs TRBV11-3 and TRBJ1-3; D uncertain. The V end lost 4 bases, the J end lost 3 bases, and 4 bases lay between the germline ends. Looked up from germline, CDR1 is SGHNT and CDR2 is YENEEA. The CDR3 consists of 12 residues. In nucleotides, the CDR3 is TGTGCCAGCAGCTACAGTGGAAACACCATATATTTT. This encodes CASSYSGNTIYF.

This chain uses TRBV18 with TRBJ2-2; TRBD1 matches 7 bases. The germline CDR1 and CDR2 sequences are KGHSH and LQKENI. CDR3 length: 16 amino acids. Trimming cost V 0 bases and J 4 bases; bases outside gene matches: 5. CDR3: CASSPPIAGGTGELFF. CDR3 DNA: TGTGCCAGCTCACCACCGATCGCAGGGGGCACCGGGGAGCTGTTTTTT. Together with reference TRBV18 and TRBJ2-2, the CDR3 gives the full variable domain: NAGVMQNPRHLVRRRGQEARLRCSPMKGHSHVYWYRQLPEEGLKFMVYLQKENIIDESGMPKERFSAEFPKEGPSILRIQQVVRGDSAAYFCASSPPIAGGTGELFFGEGSRLTVL.